The source of this T cell receptor (beta chain) is a study of blood T cell repertoires in COVID-19. Looking at the study overall: T cells, B-cell-depleted T cells, or PBMCs provided the cDNA or gDNA that served as material.

CDR3 length: 17 amino acids. The germline V gene encodes CDR1 SGHRS and CDR2 YFSETQ. V gave up 3 bases and J gave up 0 bases; unmatched junction bases: 6. In the study's own analysis: It was from reference gene primer amplification that nucleated cell counts were estimated. Sequencing was performed with immunoSEQ multiplex PCR; in TCRdb, only in-frame clones are kept and a portion is missing. V, J and clone size derive from that table, while D and trimming were established from the DNA sequence. The table shows 30,000 to 35,000 clones, with 70% to 90% occurring only once. Sequencing used peripheral blood. The sequence derives from a woman aged 70 to 79 with active COVID-19. The chain couples TRBV5-1 to TRBJ2-1; 10 nucleotides line up with TRBD2. CDR3 coding DNA: TGCGCCAGCAGCTCGAGTGGACTAGCGGACTCCTACAATGAGCAGTTCTTC. Its translation: CASSSSGLADSYNEQFF.